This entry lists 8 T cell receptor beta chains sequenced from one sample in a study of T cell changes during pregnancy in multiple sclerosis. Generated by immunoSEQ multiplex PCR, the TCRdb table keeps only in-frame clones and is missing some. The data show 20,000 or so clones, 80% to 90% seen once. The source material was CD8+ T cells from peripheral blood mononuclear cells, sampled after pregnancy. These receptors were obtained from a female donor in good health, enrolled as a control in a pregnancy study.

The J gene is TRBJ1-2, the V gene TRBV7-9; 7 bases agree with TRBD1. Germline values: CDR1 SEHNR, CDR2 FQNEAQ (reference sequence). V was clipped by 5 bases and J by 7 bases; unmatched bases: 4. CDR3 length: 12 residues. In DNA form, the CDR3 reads TGTGCCAGCAGCCGCGACAGGGCTGGCTACACCTTC. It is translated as CASSRDRAGYTF.

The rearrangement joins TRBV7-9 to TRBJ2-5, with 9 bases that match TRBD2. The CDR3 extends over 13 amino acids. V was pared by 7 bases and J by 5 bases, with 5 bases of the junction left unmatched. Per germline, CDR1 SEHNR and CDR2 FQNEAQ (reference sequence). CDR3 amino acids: CASKRGADETQYF. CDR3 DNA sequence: TGTGCCAGCAAGCGGGGGGCGGATGAGACCCAGTACTTC.

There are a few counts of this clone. The CDR3 spells CASSELAGSDTQYF. CDR3 nucleotide sequence: TGTGCCAGCAGTGAACTAGCGGGGTCAGATACGCAGTATTTT. The V call is TRBV6-4, the J call TRBJ2-3; 10 nucleotides agree with TRBD2. Germline CDR1 reads MRHNA; CDR2 reads SNTAGT. After removal of 3 bases from V and 4 bases from J, the junction contained 1 base not matched to a gene. CDR3 length: 14 amino acids.

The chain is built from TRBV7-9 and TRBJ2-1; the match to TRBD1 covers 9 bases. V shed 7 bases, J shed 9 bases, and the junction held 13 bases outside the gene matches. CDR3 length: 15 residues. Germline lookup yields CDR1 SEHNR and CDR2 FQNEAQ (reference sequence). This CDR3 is CASTLPGTGFAEQFF. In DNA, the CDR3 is TGTGCCAGCACTCTTCCCGGGACAGGGTTTGCTGAGCAGTTCTTC.

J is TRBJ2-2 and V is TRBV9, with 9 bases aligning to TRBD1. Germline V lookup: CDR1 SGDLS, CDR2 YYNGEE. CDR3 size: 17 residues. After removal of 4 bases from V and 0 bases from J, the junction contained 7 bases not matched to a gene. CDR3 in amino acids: CASSLRTGATNTGELFF. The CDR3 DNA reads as TGTGCCAGCAGCCTTCGGACAGGGGCAACGAACACCGGGGAGCTGTTTTTT. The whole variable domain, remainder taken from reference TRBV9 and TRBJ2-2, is DSGVTQTPKHLITATGQRVTLRCSPRSGDLSVYWYQQSLDQGLQFLIQYYNGEERAKGNILERFSAQQFPDLHSELNLSSLELGDSALYFCASSLRTGATNTGELFFGEGSRLTVL.

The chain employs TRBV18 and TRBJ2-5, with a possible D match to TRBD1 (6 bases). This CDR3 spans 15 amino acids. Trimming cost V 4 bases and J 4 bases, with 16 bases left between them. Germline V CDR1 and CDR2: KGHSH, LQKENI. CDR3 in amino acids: CASSQPDSSPETQYF. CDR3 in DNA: TGTGCCAGCTCACAACCGGACAGTTCTCCAGAGACCCAGTACTTC.

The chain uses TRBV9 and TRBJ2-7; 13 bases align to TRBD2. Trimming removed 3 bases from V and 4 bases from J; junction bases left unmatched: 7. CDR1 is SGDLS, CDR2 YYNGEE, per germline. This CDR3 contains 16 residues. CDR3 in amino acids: CASSAGLAGVGYEQYF. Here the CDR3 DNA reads TGTGCCAGCAGCGCCGGACTAGCGGGGGTAGGGTACGAGCAGTACTTC.

In DNA, the CDR3 is TGTGCCAGCAGTGACCCAGGGGCAGGGATGAGTGGCTACACCTTC. Its translation is CASSDPGAGMSGYTF. The chain has TRBV6-4 and TRBJ1-2, with D possibly being TRBD1 (6 bases). The V end was cut by 2 bases, the J end by 7 bases, with 17 bases between. Germline V gives CDR1 MRHNA, CDR2 SNTAGT. CDR3 length equals 15 residues.